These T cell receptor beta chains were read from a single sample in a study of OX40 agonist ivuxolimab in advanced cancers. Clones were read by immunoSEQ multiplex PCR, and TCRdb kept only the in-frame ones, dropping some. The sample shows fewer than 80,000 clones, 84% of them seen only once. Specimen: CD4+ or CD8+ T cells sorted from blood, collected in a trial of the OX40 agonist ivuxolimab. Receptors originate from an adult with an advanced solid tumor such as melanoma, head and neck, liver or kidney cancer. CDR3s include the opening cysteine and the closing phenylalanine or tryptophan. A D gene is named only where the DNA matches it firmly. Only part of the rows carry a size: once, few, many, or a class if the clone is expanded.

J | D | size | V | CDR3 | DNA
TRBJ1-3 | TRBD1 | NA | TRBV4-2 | CASSRDRGWGGNTIYF | TGTGCCAGCAGCCGTGACAGGGGCTGGGGTGGAAACACCATATATTTT
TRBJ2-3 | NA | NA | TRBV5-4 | CASSYPVDTQYF | TGTGCCAGCAGCTATCCCGTAGATACGCAGTATTTT
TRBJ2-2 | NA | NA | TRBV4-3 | CASSQDRKGEDTGELFF | TGCGCCAGCAGCCAAGATCGGAAGGGGGAGGACACCGGGGAGCTGTTTTTT
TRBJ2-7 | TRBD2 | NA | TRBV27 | CASSRLAVGSYEQYF | TGTGCCAGCAGCCGTCTAGCGGTAGGATCCTACGAGCAGTACTTC
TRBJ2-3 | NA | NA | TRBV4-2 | CASSQEGGAGDTQYF | TGTGCCAGCAGCCAGGAGGGGGGGGCAGGTGATACGCAGTATTTT
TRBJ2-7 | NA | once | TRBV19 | CASSIGAMGEQYF | TGTGCCAGTAGTATAGGTGCAATGGGCGAGCAGTACTTC
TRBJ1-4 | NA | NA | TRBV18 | CASSPQGLNVLFF | TGTGCCAGCTCACCTCAGGGCCTCAATGTGCTGTTTTTT
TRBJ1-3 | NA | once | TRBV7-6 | CASSLVRQSSGNTIYF | TGTGCCAGCAGCTTAGTAAGACAGAGCTCTGGAAACACCATATATTTT
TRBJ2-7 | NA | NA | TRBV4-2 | CASSQGRLAYEQYF | TGTGCCAGCAGCCAAGGGAGACTAGCCTACGAGCAGTACTTC
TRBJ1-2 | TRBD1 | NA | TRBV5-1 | CASSLRDRDGYTF | TGCGCCAGCAGCTTAAGGGACAGGGATGGCTACACCTTC
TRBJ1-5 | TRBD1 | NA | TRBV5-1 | CASSPGTGVLNSNQPQHF | TGCGCCAGCAGCCCCGGGACAGGGGTCCTTAATAGCAATCAGCCCCAGCATTTT
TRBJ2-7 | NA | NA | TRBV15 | CATSRARDGSYEQYF | TGTGCCACCAGCAGAGCTCGGGACGGCTCCTACGAGCAGTACTTC
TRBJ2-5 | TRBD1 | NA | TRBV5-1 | CASYGDSQETQYF | TGCGCCAGCTATGGGGACAGCCAAGAGACCCAGTACTTC
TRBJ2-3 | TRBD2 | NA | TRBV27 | CASSPVGGGITDTQYF | TGTGCCAGCAGTCCAGTGGGGGGAGGGATTACAGATACGCAGTATTTT
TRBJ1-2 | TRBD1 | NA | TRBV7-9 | CASSDPGTGDDYTF | TGTGCCAGCAGCGACCCCGGGACAGGGGATGACTACACCTTC
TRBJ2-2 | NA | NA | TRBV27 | CASSLRGTNTGELFF | TGTGCCAGCAGTTTAAGGGGGACGAACACCGGGGAGCTGTTTTTT
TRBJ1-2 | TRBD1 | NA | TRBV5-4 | CASRTDRGSGYTF | TGTGCCAGCAGGACCGACAGGGGCAGTGGCTACACCTTC
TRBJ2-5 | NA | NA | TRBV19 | CASSPRVQETQYF | TGTGCCAGTAGTCCCAGGGTGCAAGAGACCCAGTACTTC
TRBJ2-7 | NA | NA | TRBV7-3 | CASSLRGLGYEQYF | TGTGCCAGCAGCTTACGGGGGCTGGGATACGAGCAGTACTTC
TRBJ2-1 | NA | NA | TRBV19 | CASSIYPPYVRNEQFF | TGTGCCAGTAGTATCTATCCACCCTACGTGAGGAATGAGCAGTTCTTC
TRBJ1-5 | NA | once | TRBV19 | CASKKGHPNSNQPQHF | TGTGCCAGTAAAAAAGGACACCCTAATAGCAATCAGCCCCAGCATTTT
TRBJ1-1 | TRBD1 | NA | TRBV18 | CASSPDRSSEAFF | TGTGCCAGCTCACCGGACAGGAGCTCTGAAGCTTTCTTT
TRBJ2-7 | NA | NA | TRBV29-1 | CSVESPGPSYEQYF | TGCAGCGTTGAAAGTCCGGGCCCCTCCTACGAGCAGTACTTC
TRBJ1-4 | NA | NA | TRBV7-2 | CASSLDSNEKLFF | TGTGCCAGCAGCTTAGACAGTAATGAAAAACTGTTTTTT
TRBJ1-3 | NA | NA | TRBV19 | CATHERHGNTIYF | TGTGCCACACACGAACGACATGGAAACACCATATATTTT
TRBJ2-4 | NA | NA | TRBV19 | CASSNRGAKNIQYF | TGTGCCAGTAGTAACAGAGGAGCCAAAAACATTCAGTACTTC
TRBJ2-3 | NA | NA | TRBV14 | CASSQEGLADTQYF | TGTGCCAGCAGCCAAGAAGGCCTCGCAGATACGCAGTATTTT
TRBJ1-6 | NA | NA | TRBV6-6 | CASSHVGSSPLHF | TGTGCCAGCAGCCACGTGGGGAGTTCACCCCTCCACTTT
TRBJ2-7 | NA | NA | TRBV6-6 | CASSYNGLGSYEQYF | TGTGCCAGCAGTTACAATGGCCTAGGCTCCTACGAGCAGTACTTC
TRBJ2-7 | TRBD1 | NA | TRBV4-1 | CASSPLDRGRPYEQYF | TGCGCCAGCAGCCCGCTAGACAGGGGGCGGCCCTACGAGCAGTACTTC
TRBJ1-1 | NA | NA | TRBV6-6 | CASSYREVNTEAFF | TGTGCCAGCAGTTACAGGGAAGTGAACACTGAAGCTTTCTTT
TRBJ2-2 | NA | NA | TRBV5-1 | CASSLGPRQGNTGELFF | TGCGCCAGCAGCTTGGGACCGCGGCAAGGGAACACCGGGGAGCTGTTTTTT
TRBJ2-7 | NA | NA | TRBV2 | CASSEYGGGYEQYF | TGTGCCAGCAGTGAATACGGAGGGGGTTACGAGCAGTACTTC